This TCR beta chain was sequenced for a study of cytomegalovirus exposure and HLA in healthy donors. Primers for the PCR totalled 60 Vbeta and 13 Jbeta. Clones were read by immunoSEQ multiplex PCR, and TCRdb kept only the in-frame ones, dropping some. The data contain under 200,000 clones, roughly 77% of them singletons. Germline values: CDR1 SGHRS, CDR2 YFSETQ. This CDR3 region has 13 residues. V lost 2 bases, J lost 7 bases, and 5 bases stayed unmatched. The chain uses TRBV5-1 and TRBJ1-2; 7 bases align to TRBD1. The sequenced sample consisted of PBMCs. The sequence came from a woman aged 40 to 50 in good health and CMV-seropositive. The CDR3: CASSFKGAGGYTF. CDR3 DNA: TGCGCCAGCAGCTTTAAGGGGGCAGGTGGCTACACCTTC.